This T cell receptor beta chain appears in the sequencing data of a study of cytomegalovirus exposure and HLA in healthy donors. About the study: Membership in the Caucasian-associated ancestry cluster was found for around four fifths of 300 to 400 genotyped donors.

To note about this clone: Antigen: not known.

The CDR3 covers 16 residues. Germline V gives CDR1 SEHNR, CDR2 FQNEAQ (reference sequence). With 0 bases removed from V and 0 bases from J, the gap between germline ends came to 10 bases. Study-wide findings and caveats: Reportedly, a later analysis found an Asian-associated ancestry cluster had fewer N-insertions than the roughly 670-donor mean.

PCR primers comprised 60 Vbeta and 13 Jbeta primers. Some clones are missing from TCRdb's copy, which holds only in-frame ones; the method was immunoSEQ multiplex PCR. The sample has more than 60,000 clones; around 84% are singletons. The source of this sequence is a woman in her forties in good health and CMV-seropositive. The specimen was PBMCs. This chain links TRBV7-9 with TRBJ2-3; D call uncertain. The CDR3 reads CASSLAIVGSTDTQYF. The CDR3 DNA reads TGTGCCAGCAGCTTAGCTATCGTGGGCAGCACAGATACGCAGTATTTT. The variable domain in full, completed from reference TRBV7-9 and TRBJ2-3, reads DTGVSQNPRHKITKRGQNVTFRCDPISEHNRLYWYRQTLGQGPEFLTYFQNEAQLEKSRLLSDRFSAERPKGSFSTLEIQRTEQGDSAMYLCASSLAIVGSTDTQYFGPGTRLTVL.